This T cell receptor beta chain was documented in a study of technical replicates of blood from a handful of donors. V lost 2 bases to trimming and J lost 3 bases; unmatched junction nucleotides: 5. The CDR3 totals 15 residues. Germline loops: CDR1 SGHRS, CDR2 YFSETQ. Profiled with immunoSEQ multiplex PCR; TCRdb holds only in-frame clones, not every one. Found here are approximately 81,000 clones, nearly 96% of them singletons; the top ten hold approximately 0.39%. V and J are TRBV5-1 and TRBJ1-1; 9 bases match TRBD1. The sample was T cells isolated from PBMCs. This clonotype was obtained from a human donor in good health. CDR3 sequence: CASSLSGQGHTEAFF. The CDR3 DNA is TGCGCCAGCAGCTTAAGTGGACAGGGGCACACTGAAGCTTTCTTT. Full variable domain (remainder filled in from reference TRBV5-1 and TRBJ1-1): KAGVTQTPRYLIKTRGQQVTLSCSPISGHRSVSWYQQTPGQGLQFLFEYFSETQRNKGNFPGRFSGRQFSNSRSEMNVSTLELGDSALYLCASSLSGQGHTEAFFGQGTRLTVV.